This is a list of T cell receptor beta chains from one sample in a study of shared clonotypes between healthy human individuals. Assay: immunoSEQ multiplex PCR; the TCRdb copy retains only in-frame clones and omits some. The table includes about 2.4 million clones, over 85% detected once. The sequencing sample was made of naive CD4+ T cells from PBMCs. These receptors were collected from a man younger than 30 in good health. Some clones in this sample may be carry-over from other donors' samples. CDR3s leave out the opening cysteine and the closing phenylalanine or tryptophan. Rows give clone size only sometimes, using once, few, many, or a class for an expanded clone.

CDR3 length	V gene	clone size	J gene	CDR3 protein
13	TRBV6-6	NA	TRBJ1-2	ASSPYASGNYGYT
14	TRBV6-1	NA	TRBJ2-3	ASSGERGMGTDTQY
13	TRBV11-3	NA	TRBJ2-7	ASSPGRWRDYEQY
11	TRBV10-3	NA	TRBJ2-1	AIRTDHYNEQF
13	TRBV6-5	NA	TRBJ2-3	ASSYSGSRTDTQY
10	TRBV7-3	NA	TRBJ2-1	ASSLMGSEQF
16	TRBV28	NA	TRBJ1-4	ASSSTRQGVRNNEKLF
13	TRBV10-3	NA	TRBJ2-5	AISDGLFLDETQY
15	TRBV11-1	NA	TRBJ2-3	ASSLALARNPTDTQY
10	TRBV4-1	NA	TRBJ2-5	ASSKPQETQY
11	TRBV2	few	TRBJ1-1	ASTEEGVSEAF
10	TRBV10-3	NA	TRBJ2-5	AIGGSQETQY
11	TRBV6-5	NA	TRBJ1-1	AVSRGEATEAF
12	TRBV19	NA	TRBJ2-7	ASSIRGAIYEQY
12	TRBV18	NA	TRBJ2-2	ASSPRGNRGELF
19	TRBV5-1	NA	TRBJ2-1	ASSLDSSGRSILLSYNEQF